The clone carrying this T cell receptor (beta chain) was seen at least ten times. This sample was taken from a study of blood T cells in healthy people across ages. Trimming cost V 8 bases and J 1 base, with 15 bases left between them. Germline V lookup: CDR1 ENHRY, CDR2 SYGVKD. The CDR3 has 14 residues. The donors, healthy Caucasians from Russia, were aged about 6 to 95. A J-beta primer mix and a sample-barcoded 5' primer were used in a second PCR of roughly 7 to 12 cycles. TCRdb reprocessed the 5' RACE reads with MiXCR, giving one entry per CDR3 protein. The table records about 930,000 distinct CDR3 sequences, about 28% of them present only once. The same sample was also used in a study of T cells of mothers and their children. That source adds: Comparable shaping of TCR recombination output by thymic selection was observed in related and unrelated pairs.

The chain carries TRBV10-3 and TRBJ2-7; D possibly corresponds to TRBD2 (5 bases). This TCR derives from a woman aged 40 to 55 in good health. Sequencing input: blood. CDR3 loop: CAISRTGASYEQYF. The DNA for the CDR3 is TGTGCCATCTCAAGGACTGGCGCGTCCTACGAGCAGTACTTC.